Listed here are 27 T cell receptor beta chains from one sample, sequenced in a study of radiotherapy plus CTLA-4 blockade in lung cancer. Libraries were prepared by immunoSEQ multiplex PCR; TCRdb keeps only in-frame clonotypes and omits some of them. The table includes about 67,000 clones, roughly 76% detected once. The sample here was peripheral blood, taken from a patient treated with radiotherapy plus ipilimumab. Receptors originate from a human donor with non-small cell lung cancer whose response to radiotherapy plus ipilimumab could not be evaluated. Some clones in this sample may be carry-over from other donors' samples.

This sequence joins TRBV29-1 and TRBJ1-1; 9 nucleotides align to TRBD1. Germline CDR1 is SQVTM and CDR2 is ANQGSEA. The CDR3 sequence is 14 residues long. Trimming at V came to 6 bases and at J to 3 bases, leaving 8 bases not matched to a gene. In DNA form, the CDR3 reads TGCAGCGTGGCCCTAGGGACAGGGTACACTGAAGCTTTCTTT. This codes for CSVALGTGYTEAFF.

The CDR3: CASSATDYEQYF. The CDR3 DNA follows: TGTGCCAGCAGTGCTACAGACTACGAGCAGTACTTC. The V gene is TRBV28, the J gene TRBJ2-7; no definite D call. Trimming took off 5 bases at V and 3 bases at J, with 8 bases between the two ends. This CDR3 region has 12 residues. Germline lookup yields CDR1 MDHEN and CDR2 SYDVKM.

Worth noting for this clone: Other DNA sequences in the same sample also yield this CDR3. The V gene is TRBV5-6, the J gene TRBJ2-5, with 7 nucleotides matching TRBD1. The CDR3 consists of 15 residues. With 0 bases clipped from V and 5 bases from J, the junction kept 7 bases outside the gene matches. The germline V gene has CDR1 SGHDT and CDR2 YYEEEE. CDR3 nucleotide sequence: TGTGCCAGCAGCTTGGTGGCAGGGGGAAGGGAGACCCAGTACTTC. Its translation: CASSLVAGGRETQYF. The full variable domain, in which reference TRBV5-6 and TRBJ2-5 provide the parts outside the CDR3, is DAGVTQSPTHLIKTRGQQVTLRCSPKSGHDTVSWYQQALGQGPQFIFQYYEEEERQRGNFPDRFSGHQFPNYSSELNVNALLLGDSALYLCASSLVAGGRETQYFGPGTRLLVL.

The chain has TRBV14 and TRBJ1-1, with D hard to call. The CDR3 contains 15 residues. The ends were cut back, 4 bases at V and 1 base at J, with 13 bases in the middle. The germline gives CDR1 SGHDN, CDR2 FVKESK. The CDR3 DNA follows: TGTGCCAGCAGCCCCCCAGAATTCTCGAACACTGAAGCTTTCTTT. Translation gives CASSPPEFSNTEAFF.

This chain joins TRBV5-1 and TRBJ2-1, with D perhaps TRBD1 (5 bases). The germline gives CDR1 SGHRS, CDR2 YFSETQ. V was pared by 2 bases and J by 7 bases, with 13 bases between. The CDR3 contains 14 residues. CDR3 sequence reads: CASSFQTDWNEQFF. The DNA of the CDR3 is TGCGCCAGCAGCTTCCAGACAGACTGGAATGAGCAGTTCTTC.

This CDR3 reads CASSWGYGFTGELFF. The CDR3 DNA is TGCGCCAGCAGCTGGGGCTACGGTTTCACCGGGGAGCTGTTTTTT. V is TRBV5-1 and J is TRBJ2-2, with a tentative D call TRBD1 (5 bases). The CDR3 totals 15 residues. The V end lost 3 bases, the J end lost 4 bases, and 13 bases lay between the germline ends. The germline V gene encodes CDR1 SGHRS and CDR2 YFSETQ. The full variable domain, completed using reference TRBV5-1 and TRBJ2-2, is KAGVTQTPRYLIKTRGQQVTLSCSPISGHRSVSWYQQTPGQGLQFLFEYFSETQRNKGNFPGRFSGRQFSNSRSEMNVSTLELGDSALYLCASSWGYGFTGELFFGEGSRLTVL.

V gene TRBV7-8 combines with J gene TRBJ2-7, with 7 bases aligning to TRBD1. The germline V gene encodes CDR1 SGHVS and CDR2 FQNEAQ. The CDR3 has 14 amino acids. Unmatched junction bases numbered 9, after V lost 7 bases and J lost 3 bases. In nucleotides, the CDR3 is TGTGCCAGCACCCTGGACAGGACCGGCTACGAGCAGTACTTC. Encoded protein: CASTLDRTGYEQYF.

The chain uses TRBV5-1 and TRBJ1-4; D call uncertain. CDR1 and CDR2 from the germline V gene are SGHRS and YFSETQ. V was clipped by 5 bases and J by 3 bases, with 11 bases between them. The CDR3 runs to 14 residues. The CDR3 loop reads CASRSGLANEKLFF. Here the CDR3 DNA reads TGCGCCAGCAGGAGCGGGCTGGCTAATGAAAAACTGTTTTTT.

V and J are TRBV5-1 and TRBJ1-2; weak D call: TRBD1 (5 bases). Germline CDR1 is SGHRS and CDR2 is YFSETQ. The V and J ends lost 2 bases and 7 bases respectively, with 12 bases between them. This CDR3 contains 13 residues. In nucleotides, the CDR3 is TGCGCCAGCAGCTTAGGAGGGGATGGTGGCTACACCTTC. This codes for CASSLGGDGGYTF.

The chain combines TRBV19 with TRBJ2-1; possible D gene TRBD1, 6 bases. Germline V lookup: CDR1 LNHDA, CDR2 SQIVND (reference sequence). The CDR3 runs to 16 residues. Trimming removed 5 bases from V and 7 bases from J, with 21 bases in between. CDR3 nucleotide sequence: TGTGCCAGTAGTCACCTTCGGGACATGTGGGATAATGAGCAGTTCTTC. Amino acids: CASSHLRDMWDNEQFF.

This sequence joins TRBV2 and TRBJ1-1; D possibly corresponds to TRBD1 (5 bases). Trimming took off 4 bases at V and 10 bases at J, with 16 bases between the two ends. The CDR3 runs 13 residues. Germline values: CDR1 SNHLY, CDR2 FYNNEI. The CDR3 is CASSAGPRVLAFF. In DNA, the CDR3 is TGTGCCAGCAGTGCTGGCCCCAGGGTACTAGCTTTCTTT.

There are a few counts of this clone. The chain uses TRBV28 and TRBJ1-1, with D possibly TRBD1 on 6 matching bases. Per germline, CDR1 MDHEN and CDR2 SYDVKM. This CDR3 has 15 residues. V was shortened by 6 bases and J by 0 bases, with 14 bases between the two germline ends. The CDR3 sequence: CASSPQGAMNTEAFF. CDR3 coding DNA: TGTGCCAGCAGCCCACAGGGCGCTATGAACACTGAAGCTTTCTTT.

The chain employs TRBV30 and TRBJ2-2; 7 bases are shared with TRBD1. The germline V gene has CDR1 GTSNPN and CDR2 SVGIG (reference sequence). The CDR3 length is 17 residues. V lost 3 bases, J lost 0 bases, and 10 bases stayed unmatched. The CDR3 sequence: CAWRRYRGAPNTGELFF. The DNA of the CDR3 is TGTGCCTGGAGGAGATACAGGGGAGCACCGAACACCGGGGAGCTGTTTTTT.

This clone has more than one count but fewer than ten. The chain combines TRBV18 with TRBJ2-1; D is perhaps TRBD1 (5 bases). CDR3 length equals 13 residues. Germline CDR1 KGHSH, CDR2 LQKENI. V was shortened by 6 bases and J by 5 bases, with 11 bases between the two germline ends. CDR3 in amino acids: CASSLSRDNEQFF. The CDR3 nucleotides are TGTGCCAGCTCCTTGAGCAGGGACAATGAGCAGTTCTTC. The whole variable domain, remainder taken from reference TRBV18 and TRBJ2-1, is NAGVMQNPRHLVRRRGQEARLRCSPMKGHSHVYWYRQLPEEGLKFMVYLQKENIIDESGMPKERFSAEFPKEGPSILRIQQVVRGDSAAYFCASSLSRDNEQFFGPGTRLTVL.

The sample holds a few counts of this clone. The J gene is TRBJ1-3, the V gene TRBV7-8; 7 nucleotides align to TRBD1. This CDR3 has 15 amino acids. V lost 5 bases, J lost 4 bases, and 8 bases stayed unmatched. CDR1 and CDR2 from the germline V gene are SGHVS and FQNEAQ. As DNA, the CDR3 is TGTGCCAGCAGCCTCGACAGGGTGTCGGGAAACACCATATATTTT. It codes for CASSLDRVSGNTIYF.

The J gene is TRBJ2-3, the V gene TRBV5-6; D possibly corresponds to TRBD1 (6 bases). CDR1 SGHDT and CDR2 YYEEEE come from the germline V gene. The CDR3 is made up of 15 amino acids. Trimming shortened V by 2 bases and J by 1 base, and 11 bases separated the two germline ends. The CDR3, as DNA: TGTGCCAGCAGCTTACAGGGAACGCGCACAGATACGCAGTATTTT. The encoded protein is CASSLQGTRTDTQYF.

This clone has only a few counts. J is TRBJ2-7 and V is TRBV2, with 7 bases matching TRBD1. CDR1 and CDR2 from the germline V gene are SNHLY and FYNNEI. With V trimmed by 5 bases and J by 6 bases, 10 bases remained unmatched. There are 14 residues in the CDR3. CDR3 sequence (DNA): TGTGCCAGCAGTTACGGGACAGTAGCCCCCGAGCAGTACTTC. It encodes CASSYGTVAPEQYF. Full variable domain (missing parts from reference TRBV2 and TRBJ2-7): EPEVTQTPSHQVTQMGQEVILRCVPISNHLYFYWYRQILGQKVEFLVSFYNNEISEKSEIFDDQFSVERPDGSNFTLKIRSTKLEDSAMYFCASSYGTVAPEQYFGPGTRLTVT.

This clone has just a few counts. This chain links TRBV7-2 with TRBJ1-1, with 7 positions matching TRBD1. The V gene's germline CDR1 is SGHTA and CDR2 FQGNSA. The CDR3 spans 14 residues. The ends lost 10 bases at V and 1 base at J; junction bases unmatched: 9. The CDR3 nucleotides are TGTGCCACTAGATCACAGGGGACGAACACTGAAGCTTTCTTT. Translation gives CATRSQGTNTEAFF.

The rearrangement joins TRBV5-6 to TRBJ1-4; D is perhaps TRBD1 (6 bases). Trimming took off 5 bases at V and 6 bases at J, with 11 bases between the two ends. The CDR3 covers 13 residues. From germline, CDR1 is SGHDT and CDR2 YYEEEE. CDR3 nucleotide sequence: TGTGCCAGCAGAGGACAGTTAGATGAAAAACTGTTTTTT. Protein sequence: CASRGQLDEKLFF.

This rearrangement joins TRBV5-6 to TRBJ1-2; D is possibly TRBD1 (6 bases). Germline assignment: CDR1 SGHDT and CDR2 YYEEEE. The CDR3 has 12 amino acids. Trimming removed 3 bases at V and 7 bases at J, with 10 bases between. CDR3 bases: TGTGCCAGCAGCTCCGGACAGCCTGGCTACACCTTC. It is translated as CASSSGQPGYTF.

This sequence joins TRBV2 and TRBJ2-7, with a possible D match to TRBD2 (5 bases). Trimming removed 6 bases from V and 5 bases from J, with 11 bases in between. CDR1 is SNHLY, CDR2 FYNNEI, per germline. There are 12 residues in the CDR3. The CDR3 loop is CASRARGDEQYF. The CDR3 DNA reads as TGTGCCAGCAGGGCCCGGGGTGACGAGCAGTACTTC.

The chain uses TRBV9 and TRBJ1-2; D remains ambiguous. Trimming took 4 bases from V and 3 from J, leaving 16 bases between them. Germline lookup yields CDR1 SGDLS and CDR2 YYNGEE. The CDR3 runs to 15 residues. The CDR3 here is CASSPRRRVDYGYTF. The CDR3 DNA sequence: TGTGCCAGCAGCCCCCGGCGGAGGGTCGACTATGGCTACACCTTC.

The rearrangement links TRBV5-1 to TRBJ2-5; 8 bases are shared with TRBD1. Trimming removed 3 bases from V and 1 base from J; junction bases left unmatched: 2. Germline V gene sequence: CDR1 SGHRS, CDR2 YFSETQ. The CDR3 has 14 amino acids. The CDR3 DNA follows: TGCGCCAGCAGCTGGGGGACAGGCCAAGAGACCCAGTACTTC. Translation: CASSWGTGQETQYF.

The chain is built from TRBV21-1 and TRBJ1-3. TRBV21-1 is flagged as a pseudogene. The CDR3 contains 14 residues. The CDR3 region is CAGSSMSSGNTIYF. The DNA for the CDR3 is TGTGCCGGTAGTTCGATGAGCTCTGGAAACACCATATATTTT.

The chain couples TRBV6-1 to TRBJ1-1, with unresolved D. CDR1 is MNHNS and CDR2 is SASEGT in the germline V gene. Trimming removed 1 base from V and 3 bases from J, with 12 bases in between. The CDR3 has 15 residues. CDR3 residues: CASSEGELSDTEAFF. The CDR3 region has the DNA TGTGCCAGCAGTGAAGGTGAACTGTCGGACACTGAAGCTTTCTTT.

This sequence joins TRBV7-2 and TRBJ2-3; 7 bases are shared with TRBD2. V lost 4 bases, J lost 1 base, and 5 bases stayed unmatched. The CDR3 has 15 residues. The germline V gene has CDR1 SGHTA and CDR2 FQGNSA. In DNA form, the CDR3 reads TGTGCCAGCAGCTACCGACTAGCAGGCACAGATACGCAGTATTTT. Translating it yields CASSYRLAGTDTQYF.

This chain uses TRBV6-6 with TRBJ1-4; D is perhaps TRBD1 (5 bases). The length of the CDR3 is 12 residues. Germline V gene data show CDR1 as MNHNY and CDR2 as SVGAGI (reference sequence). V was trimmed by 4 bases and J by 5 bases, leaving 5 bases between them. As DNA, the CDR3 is TGTGCCAGCAGTTCAGGGAATGAAAAACTGTTTTTT. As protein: CASSSGNEKLFF.